These T cell receptor beta chains were read from a single sample in a study of beta chain features in type 1 diabetes. TCRdb keeps only in-frame clones here, not all; method: immunoSEQ multiplex PCR. The table records about 370,000 clones, around 9.6% of them present only once. The sequencing input was central memory CD4+ T cells from blood. These receptors were taken from a man aged 30-40 years with type 1 diabetes. Each CDR3 is given with its conserved first and last residue.

CDR3 | J | V
CASSLPTWYQLTGELFF | TRBJ2-2 | TRBV7-9
CASSLNAKGMGSGANVLTF | TRBJ2-6 | TRBV7-2
CASGPGWRTDTQYF | TRBJ2-3 | TRBV21-1
CSVEVSGMNTEAFF | TRBJ1-1 | TRBV29-1
CASSLWAGGAMKTQYF | TRBJ2-5 | TRBV11-1
CASYRPGQYEKLFF | TRBJ1-4 | TRBV28
CASSRDSNQPQHF | TRBJ1-5 | TRBV6-1
CASSPGTSGLQETQYF | TRBJ2-5 | TRBV27
CASSFGQGPEKLFF | TRBJ1-4 | TRBV7-9
CAISPRPGAGGEQFF | TRBJ2-1 | TRBV6-5
CASSSPAPNTEAFF | TRBJ1-1 | TRBV7-2
CASSPGGDTQYF | TRBJ2-3 | TRBV11-3
CASSSGTATGGNTIYF | TRBJ1-3 | TRBV7-8
CASSQEPAGGMNTGELFF | TRBJ2-2 | TRBV4-2
CASSLGRGGYNEQFF | TRBJ2-1 | TRBV27
CASSYSGALSGNTIYF | TRBJ1-3 | TRBV6-5
CASGISGANVLTF | TRBJ2-6 | TRBV7-9
CAISGASGVSYEQYF | TRBJ2-7 | TRBV10-3
CASSVGEQYF | TRBJ2-7 | TRBV9
CAWSRGKAYEQYF | TRBJ2-7 | TRBV30
CASSLRTGREYSNQPQHF | TRBJ1-5 | TRBV19
CASSYAEQGGELFF | TRBJ2-2 | TRBV6-5
CASSFGRTDTQYF | TRBJ2-3 | TRBV11-2
CASAPGQRTYEQYF | TRBJ2-7 | TRBV2
CASSDQGAVNDEQFF | TRBJ2-1 | TRBV6-1
CATTDRGNQPQHF | TRBJ1-5 | TRBV10-3
CASSLLSEKLFF | TRBJ1-4 | TRBV28
CASSGGNTEAFF | TRBJ1-1 | TRBV18
CASSPDSISRGELFF | TRBJ2-2 | TRBV19
CASSSSGQGSGEQYF | TRBJ2-7 | TRBV6-6
CASSFGRAAYEQYF | TRBJ2-7 | TRBV27
CASSFTGTMGTEAFF | TRBJ1-1 | TRBV7-9
CASSFEWAPYSNQPQHF | TRBJ1-5 | TRBV27
CSATLRETQYF | TRBJ2-5 | TRBV20-1
CSSRDMNTEAFF | TRBJ1-1 | TRBV29-1
CASNSWASSGVYNEQFF | TRBJ2-1 | TRBV7-2
CSVDGAANTEAFF | TRBJ1-1 | TRBV29-1
CASSWDNYGYTF | TRBJ1-2 | TRBV7-9
CASSMGNYGYTF | TRBJ1-2 | TRBV30
CASSETTGQAGELFF | TRBJ2-2 | TRBV9
CASSLPSSGANVLTF | TRBJ2-6 | TRBV5-4